The clone carrying this T cell receptor beta chain has a count of ten or more. The beta constant-region primer was an equimolar mix of two oligonucleotides covering TRBC1 and TRBC2. An oligonucleotide with the SP2 primer and a 12-nucleotide UMI was ligated to the cDNA 3' end. TCRdb re-called the UMI-ligation and nested PCR reads through MiXCR, storing one row per CDR3 protein. The repertoire holds roughly 40,000 distinct CDR3 sequences, about an eighth seen once, with approximately 20% in the top ten. This entry is derived from a study of naive and memory T cell subsets. J gave up 2 bases and V 3 bases, and 5 bases lay outside the gene matches. The CDR3 sequence is 15 residues long. Germline CDR1 reads DFQATT; CDR2 reads SNEGSKA (reference sequence).

Sequencing was performed on effector memory CD4+ T cells from blood. This sample's subset: effector memory, CD45RA- CD27-. The sequence derives from a human donor in good health. V usage is TRBV20-1 and J usage is TRBJ2-3, with 10 bases identical to TRBD2. Written as DNA, the CDR3 is TGCAGTGCTAGGGGGACTAGCGTGGTCACAGATACGCAGTATTTT. Amino acid sequence: CSARGTSVVTDTQYF.